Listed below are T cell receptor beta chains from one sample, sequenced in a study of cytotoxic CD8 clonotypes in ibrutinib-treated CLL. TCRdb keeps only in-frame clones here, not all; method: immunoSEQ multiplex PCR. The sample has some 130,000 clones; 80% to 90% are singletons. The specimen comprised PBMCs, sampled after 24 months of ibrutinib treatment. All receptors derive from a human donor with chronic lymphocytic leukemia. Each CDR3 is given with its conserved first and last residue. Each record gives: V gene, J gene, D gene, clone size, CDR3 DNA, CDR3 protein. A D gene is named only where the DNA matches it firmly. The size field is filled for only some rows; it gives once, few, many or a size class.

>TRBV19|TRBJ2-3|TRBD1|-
TGTGCCAGTAGTAGACAGGGCTGGGGTGGGGTCAGCACAGATACGCAGTATTTT
CASSRQGWGGVSTDTQYF
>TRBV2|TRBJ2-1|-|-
TGTGCCAGCAGTGCCCTCGGGACGGACAATGAGCAGTTCTTC
CASSALGTDNEQFF
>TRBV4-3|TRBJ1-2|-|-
TGCGCCAGCAGCCAAGGGCTACCTACAGGTACTTACAACTATGGCTACACCTTC
CASSQGLPTGTYNYGYTF
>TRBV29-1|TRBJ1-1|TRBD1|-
TGCAGCGTGACTCCGGGACAGCTTTTTAACACTGAAGCTTTCTTT
CSVTPGQLFNTEAFF
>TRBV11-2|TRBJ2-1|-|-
TGTGCCAGCAGAGTTAGGGGGACCAATGAGCAGTTCTTC
CASRVRGTNEQFF
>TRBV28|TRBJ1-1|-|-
TGTGCCAGCCGTCCAGGGGTGAACACTGAAGCTTTCTTT
CASRPGVNTEAFF
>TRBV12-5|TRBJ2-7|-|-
TGTGCTAGTCCCGAGGACTCGACCTACGAGCAGTACTTC
CASPEDSTYEQYF
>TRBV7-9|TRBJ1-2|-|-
TGTGCCAGCAGCTCGTCGAGGACGGGCTATGGCTACACCTTC
CASSSSRTGYGYTF
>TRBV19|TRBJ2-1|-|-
TGTGCCAGTAGTATCCAAGGACGACCCGTCAATGAGCAGTTCTTC
CASSIQGRPVNEQFF
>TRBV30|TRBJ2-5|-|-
TGTGCCTGGAGTGTAATCAGGAGCCAAGAGACCCAGTACTTC
CAWSVIRSQETQYF
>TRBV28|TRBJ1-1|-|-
TGTGCCAGCAGTTTGAGGCCAGGGGATTCGGACACTGAAGCTTTCTTT
CASSLRPGDSDTEAFF
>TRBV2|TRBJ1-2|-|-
TGTGCCACCTATAAACCAGGGGCCTATGGCTACACCTTC
CATYKPGAYGYTF
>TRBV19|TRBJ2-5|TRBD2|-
TGTGCCGGTGGCCGCATTTTGGTAGCGGGAGGGCCTGGGGAGACCCAGTACTTC
CAGGRILVAGGPGETQYF
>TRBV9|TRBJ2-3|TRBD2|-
TGTGCCAGCAGCGTATCAAGCGGGAGGACAGATACGCAGTATTTT
CASSVSSGRTDTQYF
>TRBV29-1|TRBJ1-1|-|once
TGCAGCGTTGGGGCCGGCGGAGGAAACACTGAAGCTTTCTTT
CSVGAGGGNTEAFF
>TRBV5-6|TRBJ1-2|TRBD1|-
TGTGCCAGCAGCTTAGGTCAGGGGGCACGATATGGCTACACCTTC
CASSLGQGARYGYTF
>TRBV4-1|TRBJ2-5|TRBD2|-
TGCGCCAGCAGCCAAGTAGCGGGGGTCCAGGGGACCCAGTACTTC
CASSQVAGVQGTQYF
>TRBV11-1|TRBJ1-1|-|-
TGTGCCAGCAGAACAGACAGAAGCACTGAAGCTTTCTTT
CASRTDRSTEAFF
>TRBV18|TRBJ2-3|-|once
TGTGCCAGCTCACCACTAGCGATACAGGGAACAGGGCTCCGCACAGATACGCAGTATTTT
CASSPLAIQGTGLRTDTQYF
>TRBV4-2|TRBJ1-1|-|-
TGTGCCAGCAGCCAATCATATTGGGACACTGAAGCTTTCTTT
CASSQSYWDTEAFF
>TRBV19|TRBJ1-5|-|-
TGTGCCAGTAGTCCCCAGCAGGGCAATCAGCCCCAGCATTTT
CASSPQQGNQPQHF
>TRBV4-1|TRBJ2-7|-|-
TGCGCCAGCAGAGTAAGCGAATACTCCTACGAGCAGTACTTC
CASRVSEYSYEQYF
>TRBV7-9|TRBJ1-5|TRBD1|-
TGTGCCAGCAGCTTAGTTTCAGGGGGGAATCGCAATCAGCCCCAGCATTTT
CASSLVSGGNRNQPQHF
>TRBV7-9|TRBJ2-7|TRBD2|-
TGTGCCAGCGAAAGTGCGGGAGTTGGGGAGCAGTACTTC
CASESAGVGEQYF
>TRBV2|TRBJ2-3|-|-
TGTGCCAGTAGCGTTAGCACAGATACGCAGTATTTT
CASSVSTDTQYF
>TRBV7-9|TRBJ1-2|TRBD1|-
TGTGCCAGCAGCCCCGGACAGGGGAATAACTATGGCTACACCTTC
CASSPGQGNNYGYTF
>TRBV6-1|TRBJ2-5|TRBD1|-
TGTGCCAGCAGCGGACAGGAACAAGAGACCCAGTACTTC
CASSGQEQETQYF
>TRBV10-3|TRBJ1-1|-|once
TGTGCCATCAGTACTCAGGGGAACACTGAAGCTTTCTTT
CAISTQGNTEAFF
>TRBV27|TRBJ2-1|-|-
TGTGCCAGCAGTTTATTTGGCCAGGGGCCGGCCAATGAGCAGTTCTTC
CASSLFGQGPANEQFF
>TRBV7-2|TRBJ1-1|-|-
TGTGCCAGCAGCTTAGGGTCCTCGGGTGAAGCTTTCTTT
CASSLGSSGEAFF
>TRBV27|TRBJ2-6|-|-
TGTGCCACCGCCGACAGGACTGGGGCCAACGTCCTGACTTTC
CATADRTGANVLTF
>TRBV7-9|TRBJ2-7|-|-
TGTGCCAGCAGCTTAGCGGGGACCTACTCCTACGAGCAGTACTTC
CASSLAGTYSYEQYF
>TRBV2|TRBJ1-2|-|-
TGTGCCAGCAGTTCCCTCGGGGGGGTAGATGGCTACACCTTC
CASSSLGGVDGYTF
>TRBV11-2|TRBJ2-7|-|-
TGTGCCAGCAGCTTATCCTCGGGACGGAACTACGAGCAGTACTTC
CASSLSSGRNYEQYF
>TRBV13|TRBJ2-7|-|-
TGTGCCAGCAGCTTAGGTCGGTCCTACGAGCAGTACTTC
CASSLGRSYEQYF
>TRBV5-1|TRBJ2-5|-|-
TGCGCCAGCAGCACTACTCCCGCACAAGAGACCCAGTACTTC
CASSTTPAQETQYF
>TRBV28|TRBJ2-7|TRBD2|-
TGTGCCAGCAGGGACGTCGGGGGGAGGGCCAACGAGCAGTACTTC
CASRDVGGRANEQYF
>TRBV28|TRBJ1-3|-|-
TGTGCCAGCAGCTTGGGGCACAACACCATATATTTT
CASSLGHNTIYF
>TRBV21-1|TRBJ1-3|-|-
TGTGCCAGCAGCAAAGCAGGGACAGGGGGCTGGATTAACTCTGGAAACACCATATATTTT
CASSKAGTGGWINSGNTIYF
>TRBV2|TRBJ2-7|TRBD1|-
TGTGCCAGCAGGGACGATCTCGGGACAGGGTCGTACGAGCAGTACTTC
CASRDDLGTGSYEQYF
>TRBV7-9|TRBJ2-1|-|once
TGTGCCAGCAGCAACAACCCTCGCTCCTACAATGAGCAGTTCTTC
CASSNNPRSYNEQFF
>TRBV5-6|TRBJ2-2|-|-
TGTGCCAGCAGCTTGGGTGGTTGGGACACCGGGGAGCTGTTTTTT
CASSLGGWDTGELFF
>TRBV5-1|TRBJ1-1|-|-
TGCGCCAGCAGCTTGGTTCCAGGGGAAGGAGCTTTCTTT
CASSLVPGEGAFF
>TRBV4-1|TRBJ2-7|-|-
TGCGCCAGCGCCCGGGACCTGGCGCGCGAGCAGTACTTC
CASARDLAREQYF
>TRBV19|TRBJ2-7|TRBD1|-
TGTGCCAGTAGTTCTACAGGGGTCCCCTACGAGCAGTACTTC
CASSSTGVPYEQYF
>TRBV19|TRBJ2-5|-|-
TGTGCCAGTAGCTCCCTTAGGGAGGTAGGGGGAGAGACCCAGTACTTC
CASSSLREVGGETQYF
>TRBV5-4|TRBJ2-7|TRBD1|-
TGTGCCAGCAGCTGGGTGGGGGACAGTTTCTCCTACGAGCAGTACTTC
CASSWVGDSFSYEQYF
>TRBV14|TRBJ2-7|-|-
TGTGCCAGCAGCCCCCTAGGCTACGAGCAGTACTTC
CASSPLGYEQYF
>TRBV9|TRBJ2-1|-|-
TGTGCCAGCAGCGTAACTAGCTTTGCCAATGAGCAGTTCTTC
CASSVTSFANEQFF
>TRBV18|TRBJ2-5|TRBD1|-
TGTGCCAGCACCCCGGGACAGGGCTTGGAGACCCAGTACTTC
CASTPGQGLETQYF
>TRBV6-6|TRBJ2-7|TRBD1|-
TGTGCCAGCAGAACGGACAGGGGCCCAACTCTCTACGAGCAGTACTTC
CASRTDRGPTLYEQYF
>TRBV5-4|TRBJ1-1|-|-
TGTGCCAGCAGCTCTAAAGCGGGCGTCGCTGAAGCTTTCTTT
CASSSKAGVAEAFF
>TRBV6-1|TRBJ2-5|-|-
TGTGCCTTAGCGGAACTTATCCCCCAGTACTTC
CALAELIPQYF